The next 30 T cell receptor beta chains were all read from a single sample in a study of response to subunit inactivated influenza vaccine. MiXCR, run by TCRdb on the RT-PCR reads, gives a single entry per CDR3 protein. The sample includes about 650,000 distinct CDR3 sequences, 14% of them seen just once. The sample was PBMCs from blood, taken 14 days before vaccination. The receptors were gathered from a man aged 50 to 60 who received an inactivated influenza vaccine.

This clonotype was observed a few times. The chain carries TRBV5-1 and TRBJ2-5; maybe TRBD2 (5 bases). The CDR3 has 14 residues. Germline CDR1 is SGHRS and CDR2 is YFSETQ. V lost 0 bases and J lost 5, with 11 bases in between. The CDR3 nucleotides read TGCGCCAGCAGCTTGGCCGGGGAAATGGAGACCCAGTACTTC. As protein: CASSLAGEMETQYF.

The rearrangement uses TRBV7-6 and TRBJ2-2, with no clear D. This CDR3 has 16 amino acids. Deletions cut 5 bases from V and 0 bases from J, with 13 bases between. Germline V gene lookup returns CDR1 SGHVS and CDR2 FNYEAQ. Here the CDR3 DNA reads TGTGCCAGCAGCCCACGGCTGACATCGAACACCGGGGAGCTGTTTTTT. This encodes CASSPRLTSNTGELFF.

The genes are TRBV4-1 and TRBJ2-1; 11 positions match TRBD2. Germline V gene data show CDR1 as MGHRA and CDR2 as YSYEKL. V lost 1 base to trimming and J lost 8 bases; unmatched junction nucleotides: 4. This CDR3 is 15 amino acids long. DNA for the CDR3: TGCGCCAGCAGCCAAGGACTAGCGGGGATTTATGAGCAGTTCTTC. It codes for CASSQGLAGIYEQFF.

V usage is TRBV5-1 and J usage is TRBJ2-1, with TRBD1 matching 8 bases. The V and J ends lost 3 bases and 4 bases, in that order; junction bases with no gene match: 9. Germline V gene sequence: CDR1 SGHRS, CDR2 YFSETQ. The CDR3 length is 16 residues. The CDR3, as DNA: TGCGCCAGCAGCTCGGGTGGGACAGGCTTTTACAATGAGCAGTTCTTC. It codes for CASSSGGTGFYNEQFF.

J is TRBJ1-5 and V is TRBV20-1; 9 bases match TRBD1. CDR1 is DFQATT and CDR2 is SNEGSKA in the germline V gene (reference sequence). The CDR3 length is 14 residues. V gave up 3 bases and J gave up 1 base; unmatched junction bases: 1. The CDR3 DNA reads TGCAGTGCTAGTGGGACAGGGAGCAATCAGCCCCAGCATTTT. Translating gives CSASGTGSNQPQHF.

Many counts were recorded for this clonotype. The gene calls are TRBV7-2 and TRBJ2-7; 7 bases fit TRBD2. V trimming: 8 bases; J trimming: 0 bases; junction bases outside the gene matches: 10. The CDR3 is 15 residues long. Germline V gene lookup returns CDR1 SGHTA and CDR2 FQGNSA. For the CDR3, the DNA is TGTGCCAGCTCCCGAGCTAGCGGAATCTCCTACGAGCAGTACTTC. Encoded protein: CASSRASGISYEQYF.

This clonotype occurred a few times. V usage is TRBV7-2 and J usage is TRBJ2-7; a weak D match, TRBD2 (5 bases). Germline CDR1 reads SGHTA; CDR2 reads FQGNSA. V lost 4 bases, J lost 1 base, and 14 bases lay in between. CDR3 length: 15 amino acids. Here the CDR3 DNA reads TGTGCCAGCAGCTCCAAACGTAGCGTATCCTACGAGCAGTACTTC. It translates to CASSSKRSVSYEQYF.

CDR3 sequence reads: CASGKDTQPQHF. The CDR3 DNA follows: TGTGCCAGCGGGAAAGATACTCAGCCCCAGCATTTT. The J gene is TRBJ1-5, the V gene TRBV2, with unresolved D. Trimming removed 8 bases at V and 6 bases at J, with 11 bases between. Germline assignment: CDR1 SNHLY and CDR2 FYNNEI. The CDR3 contains 12 residues. The full variable domain, completed using reference TRBV2 and TRBJ1-5, is EPEVTQTPSHQVTQMGQEVILRCVPISNHLYFYWYRQILGQKVEFLVSFYNNEISEKSEIFDDQFSVERPDGSNFTLKIRSTKLEDSAMYFCASGKDTQPQHFGDGTRLSIL.

There are many counts of this clonotype. The chain is built from TRBV15 and TRBJ2-1; 8 nucleotides agree with TRBD2. Looked up from germline, CDR1 is LNHNV and CDR2 is YYDKDF (reference sequence). V gave up 0 bases and J gave up 3 bases; unmatched junction bases: 22. The CDR3 runs to 22 residues. The CDR3 reads CATSRDLSPSGGWGPHYNEQFF. DNA for the CDR3: TGTGCCACCAGCAGAGATCTCAGCCCCAGCGGGGGTTGGGGACCCCACTACAATGAGCAGTTCTTC.

CDR3 sequence: CASRTRDRGSTEAFF. CDR3 DNA sequence: TGTGCCAGCAGGACAAGGGACAGGGGGAGCACTGAAGCTTTCTTT. The rearrangement uses TRBV2 and TRBJ1-1; 11 bases match TRBD1. The trim removed 6 bases at V and 4 bases at J, leaving 7 bases unmatched. This CDR3 is built from 15 residues. Germline V lookup: CDR1 SNHLY, CDR2 FYNNEI.

This clonotype was counted only a few times. The chain joins TRBV5-6 to TRBJ2-1, with 9 bases that match TRBD1. The germline V gene encodes CDR1 SGHDT and CDR2 YYEEEE. This CDR3 comprises 15 residues. Trimming took 6 bases from V and 3 from J; bases not matched to a gene: 7. CDR3 DNA: TGTGCCAGCATCCCCGGGACAGGGCACTACAATGAGCAGTTCTTC. This translates into CASIPGTGHYNEQFF. Together with reference TRBV5-6 and TRBJ2-1, the CDR3 gives the full variable domain: DAGVTQSPTHLIKTRGQQVTLRCSPKSGHDTVSWYQQALGQGPQFIFQYYEEEERQRGNFPDRFSGHQFPNYSSELNVNALLLGDSALYLCASIPGTGHYNEQFFGPGTRLTVL.

This clonotype was detected many times. The chain uses TRBV7-9 and TRBJ2-1; 10 bases map to TRBD2. The CDR3 is 16 amino acids. CDR1 is SEHNR and CDR2 is FQNEAQ in the germline V gene (reference sequence). V gave up 5 bases and J gave up 2 bases; unmatched junction bases: 6. As DNA, the CDR3 is TGTGCCAGCAGCCCCCCCAGCGGGGGGGCCTACAATGAGCAGTTCTTC. Amino acids: CASSPPSGGAYNEQFF.

This clonotype was recorded a few times. The rearrangement links TRBV24-1 to TRBJ1-2, with TRBD1 as a possible D gene (5 bases). Germline lookup yields CDR1 KGHDR and CDR2 SFDVKD. V was pared by 5 bases and J by 6 bases, with 6 bases between. This CDR3 comprises 11 residues. The chain's CDR3 is CATSGGDGYTF. The CDR3 nucleotides are TGTGCCACCAGTGGGGGGGATGGCTACACCTTC.

This clonotype has more than one count but fewer than ten. This chain links TRBV21-1 with TRBJ2-2; TRBD1 reflects the table's D call only, with no check against the DNA. TRBV21-1 is noted as a pseudogene. This CDR3 comprises 20 residues. The CDR3 is CASSKIGAAGATPNTGELFF. DNA for the CDR3: TGTGCCAGCAGCAAGATAGGGGCGGCAGGCGCGACCCCGAACACCGGGGAGCTGTTTTTT.

This chain connects TRBV10-2 to TRBJ1-3; D uncertain. This CDR3 has 14 amino acids. CDR1 and CDR2 (germline): WSHSY, SAAADI. V was pared by 6 bases and J by 0 bases, with 9 bases between. CDR3 DNA: TGCGCCAGCAGATTGGCGAGCTCTGGAAACACCATATATTTT. This codes for CASRLASSGNTIYF.

The rearrangement links TRBV6-5 to TRBJ2-2, with a tentative D call TRBD2 (7 bases). V lost 0 bases and J 9 bases, leaving 17 bases between the germline ends. Germline-derived CDR1 and CDR2 are MNHEY and SVGAGI. This CDR3 is built from 16 residues. In nucleotides, the CDR3 is TGTGCCAGCAGTTACTCGAAGTCCCGGGGGGCCTGGGAGCTGTTTTTT. The encoded protein is CASSYSKSRGAWELFF.

The rearrangement uses TRBV10-3 and TRBJ2-5, with TRBD1 identical over 7 bases. The CDR3 consists of 13 residues. The germline gives CDR1 ENHRY, CDR2 SYGVKD. The trim removed 11 bases at V and 3 bases at J, leaving 9 bases unmatched. CDR3 nucleotide sequence: TGTGCCCAAGCTAAAGACAGGGAAGAGACCCAGTACTTC. Translated: CAQAKDREETQYF.

This clonotype has more than one count but fewer than ten. This chain links TRBV14 with TRBJ1-1, with no clear D. V lost 1 base and J 5 bases, leaving 14 bases between the germline ends. The CDR3 runs to 15 residues. The V gene's germline CDR1 is SGHDN and CDR2 FVKESK. CDR3 region: CASSQGMEAPTEAFF. DNA of the CDR3: TGTGCCAGCAGCCAAGGAATGGAGGCGCCTACTGAAGCTTTCTTT. The full variable domain, in which reference TRBV14 and TRBJ1-1 provide the parts outside the CDR3, is EAGVTQFPSHSVIEKGQTVTLRCDPISGHDNLYWYRRVMGKEIKFLLHFVKESKQDESGMPNNRFLAERTGGTYSTLKVQPAELEDSGVYFCASSQGMEAPTEAFFGQGTRLTVV.

There are a few counts of this clonotype. The chain is built from TRBV30 and TRBJ2-3; TRBD2 agrees at 12 bases. Germline V gene data show CDR1 as GTSNPN and CDR2 as SVGIG (reference sequence). The V and J ends lost 3 bases and 6 bases, in that order; junction bases with no gene match: 7. There are 15 residues in the CDR3. CDR3 in DNA: TGTGCCTGGAGCCCTAGCGGGGGGGCAAGGGATACGCAGTATTTT. It yields the protein CAWSPSGGARDTQYF.

The table lists this clonotype with a few counts. This rearrangement joins TRBV6-5 to TRBJ1-5; D gene unclear. V lost 4 bases, J lost 0 bases, and 7 bases lay in between. This CDR3 is 14 amino acids long. Germline V lookup: CDR1 MNHEY, CDR2 SVGAGI. The CDR3 bases are TGTGCCAGCAGTTTCAGAGTTAGCAATCAGCCCCAGCATTTT. Its protein product is CASSFRVSNQPQHF.

This clonotype was seen repeatedly, ten times or more. The V call is TRBV12-3 or TRBV12-4, the J call TRBJ2-1; 9 positions agree with TRBD1. V lost 5 bases, J lost 6 bases, and 8 bases stayed unmatched. The CDR3 totals 15 residues. The CDR3 coding sequence is TGTGCCAGCAGTCACGGGACAGGGCGGATCAATGAGCAGTTCTTC. This sequence encodes CASSHGTGRINEQFF.

The chain recombines TRBV5-1 with TRBJ2-1; 8 bases match TRBD1. The CDR3 is made up of 17 amino acids. The ends lost 0 bases at V and 3 bases at J; junction bases unmatched: 8. Germline lookup yields CDR1 SGHRS and CDR2 YFSETQ. The CDR3 DNA follows: TGCGCCAGCAGCTTGGGTCCAGGGGGCATCTACTACAATGAGCAGTTCTTC. Encoded protein: CASSLGPGGIYYNEQFF.

With regard to this clonotype: This may stem from a read error, because a much larger clone lies one nucleotide away. The chain joins TRBV20-1 to TRBJ2-7; D is tentatively TRBD1 or TRBD2 (5 bases each). Between the trimmed V and J ends, which lost 5 bases and 7 bases, there was a span of 21 bases. The CDR3 has 14 amino acids. Germline V CDR1 and CDR2: DFQATT, SNEGSKA (reference sequence). The DNA for the CDR3 is TGCAGTGCTCCGCGACAGAGGGCGGTCTTGGAGCAGTACTTC. This translates into CSAPRQRAVLEQYF.

About this clonotype: Germline and junction disagree at one end, which may indicate a read error. The chain has TRBV7-9 and TRBJ2-3; 7 nucleotides agree with TRBD1. Germline-derived CDR1 and CDR2 are SEHNR and FQNEAQ (reference sequence). There are 14 residues in the CDR3. The CDR3 sequence: CASSFGQDTDTQDF. The CDR3 DNA follows: TGTGCCAGCAGCTTCGGACAGGACACAGATACGCAGGATTTT. The variable domain in full, with the rest retrieved from reference TRBV7-9 and TRBJ2-3, is DTGVSQNPRHKITKRGQNVTFRCDPISEHNRLYWYRQTLGQGPEFLTYFQNEAQLEKSRLLSDRFSAERPKGSFSTLEIQRTEQGDSAMYLCASSFGQDTDTQDFGPGTRLTVL.

This chain joins TRBV7-2 and TRBJ2-7, with 9 nucleotides matching TRBD1. In germline, CDR1 is SGHTA, CDR2 FQGNSA. The CDR3 consists of 15 residues. Germline trimming cut 4 bases from V and 4 bases from J; bases unmatched to any gene: 8. This chain's CDR3 is CASSWGGDRAYEQYF. CDR3 nucleotides: TGTGCCAGCAGCTGGGGGGGGGACAGGGCTTACGAGCAGTACTTC.

In its sample, this clonotype was seen a few times. V gene TRBV5-6 combines with J gene TRBJ2-2; D is undetermined. CDR1 SGHDT and CDR2 YYEEEE come from the germline V gene. Deletions cut 4 bases from V and 4 bases from J, with 17 bases between. CDR3 length: 16 residues. CDR3: CASSRHAISSTGELFF. The CDR3 DNA is TGTGCCAGCAGCCGACACGCTATTTCTAGCACCGGGGAGCTGTTTTTT.

In this sample, this clonotype turned up a few times. The genes are TRBV2 and TRBJ1-1; D is uncertain. The CDR3 spans 13 residues. Trimming took 0 bases from V and 8 from J, leaving 10 bases between them. Per the germline V gene, CDR1 is SNHLY and CDR2 is FYNNEI. The CDR3 spells CASSEARAGEAFF. Written as DNA, the CDR3 is TGTGCCAGCAGTGAAGCCAGAGCCGGGGAAGCTTTCTTT.

Concerning this clonotype: Mismatch with germline at one junction end may stem from a read error. The V call is TRBV7-7, the J call TRBJ2-6; 7 bases align to TRBD1. Germline V gene lookup returns CDR1 SSHAT and CDR2 FNYEAQ (reference sequence). This CDR3 is 16 amino acids long. CDR3: CASSLGLAGGAEVLTF. The CDR3 bases are TGTGCTAGCAGCCTAGGGCTGGCAGGGGGAGCTGAGGTCCTGACTTTC.

The rearrangement uses TRBV29-1 and TRBJ2-1; D is unresolved. V lost 7 bases, J lost 6 bases, and 16 bases lay in between. The CDR3 consists of 13 residues. Germline lookup yields CDR1 SQVTM and CDR2 ANQGSEA. CDR3 sequence reads: CSAKRRAGNEQFF. CDR3 DNA: TGCAGCGCCAAGAGACGGGCTGGCAATGAGCAGTTCTTC.

This clonotype has just a few counts. The CDR3 loop reads CSVGGSGSNTEAFF. CDR3 nucleotides: TGCAGCGTTGGCGGGTCTGGCTCGAACACTGAAGCTTTCTTT. The J gene is TRBJ1-1, the V gene TRBV29-1; no reliable D call. CDR3 length: 14 amino acids. The V gene lost 4 bases and the J gene lost 1 base, with 13 bases spanning the gap. The germline CDR1 and CDR2 sequences are SQVTM and ANQGSEA.